The entry below describes one T cell receptor (beta chain). The target antigen is unknown. The germline V gene encodes CDR1 SGHDT and CDR2 YYEEEE. This CDR3 comprises 13 residues. V gave up 4 bases and J gave up 6 bases, with 11 bases separating them. These data come from a study of cytomegalovirus exposure and HLA in healthy donors. Findings and caveats of the study: Analyses of presence and absence presupposed an approximately uniform sequencing depth across donors. Clonal expansion was found to be greater in HLA-associated TCR beta chains than in equally common others in a later analysis. In a later analysis, parvovirus B19, influenza, CMV and Epstein-Barr virus appeared linked to several top co-occurrence clusters.

The PCR ran on 60 Vbeta and 13 Jbeta primers. Some clones are missing from TCRdb's copy, which holds only in-frame ones; the method was immunoSEQ multiplex PCR. The sample holds fewer than 80,000 clones; 65% to 70% are singletons and the top ten take 6.9%. The sample was PBMCs. The rearrangement links TRBV5-6 to TRBJ1-5; the D gene is possibly TRBD1 (5 bases). This receptor was taken from a woman between 50 and 59 years old in good health and CMV-seropositive. The CDR3 region is CASSPGGGQPQHF. The CDR3 DNA reads as TGTGCCAGCAGCCCGGGCGGGGGTCAGCCCCAGCATTTT. The entire variable domain, with the rest obtained from reference TRBV5-6 and TRBJ1-5, is as follows: DAGVTQSPTHLIKTRGQQVTLRCSPKSGHDTVSWYQQALGQGPQFIFQYYEEEERQRGNFPDRFSGHQFPNYSSELNVNALLLGDSALYLCASSPGGGQPQHFGDGTRLSIL.